Presented here are 5 T cell receptor beta chains from one specimen sequenced in a study of CD8 T cells in Susac syndrome. Reverse transcription of about 0.5 to 1 ug RNA used random hexamers. From the immunoSEQ multiplex PCR reads, TCRdb called clonotypes with MiXCR, one entry per CDR3 protein. The profile shows around 200,000 distinct CDR3 sequences, about 94% of them singletons. Sequencing was carried out using CD4+ T cells from PBMCs. These receptor sequences come from a human donor with Susac syndrome.

This clonotype was seen only once. The chain uses TRBV6-1 and TRBJ1-1; D gene unclear. The CDR3 spans 12 residues. Germline V CDR1 and CDR2: MNHNS, SASEGT. Trimming took 8 bases from V and 2 from J, leaving 9 bases between them. The CDR3 here is CASSMINTEAFF. CDR3 DNA: TGTGCCAGCTCCATGATCAACACTGAAGCTTTCTTT.

This sequence joins TRBV19 and TRBJ2-2, with D unclear. The V and J ends lost 3 bases and 3 bases respectively, with 11 bases between them. The germline V gene has CDR1 LNHDA and CDR2 SQIVND (reference sequence). This CDR3 is 15 amino acids long. CDR3 bases: TGTGCCAGTAGTATGGGGAAACGGGACACCGGGGAGCTGTTTTTT. This codes for CASSMGKRDTGELFF. Full variable domain (missing parts from reference TRBV19 and TRBJ2-2): DGGITQSPKYLFRKEGQNVTLSCEQNLNHDAMYWYRQDPGQGLRLIYYSQIVNDFQKGDIAEGYSVSREKKESFPLTVTSAQKNPTAFYLCASSMGKRDTGELFFGEGSRLTVL.

The J gene is TRBJ1-2, the V gene TRBV16; 8 bases fit TRBD1. CDR1 and CDR2 from the germline V gene are KGHSY and FQNENV. The ends lost 0 bases at V and 13 bases at J; junction bases unmatched: 7. The CDR3 covers 13 residues. This CDR3 reads CASSQSMDRVRTF. The CDR3 region has the DNA TGTGCCAGCAGCCAATCGATGGACAGGGTGCGCACCTTC.

The V call is TRBV30, the J call TRBJ2-3, with D tentatively TRBD2 (5 bases). The CDR3 runs 16 residues. From germline, CDR1 is GTSNPN and CDR2 SVGIG (reference sequence). Trimming stripped 0 bases from V and 0 bases from J, with 13 bases between. DNA for the CDR3: TGTGCCTGGAGTGTACGAGGGCGGATCAGCACAGATACGCAGTATTTT. Translated: CAWSVRGRISTDTQYF. Looking up the rest from reference TRBV30 and TRBJ2-3 gives the full variable domain: SQTIHQWPATLVQPVGSPLSLECTVEGTSNPNLYWYRQAAGRGLQLLFYSVGIGQISSEVPQNLSASRPQDRQFILSSKKLLLSDSGFYLCAWSVRGRISTDTQYFGPGTRLTVL.

The chain is built from TRBV4-3 and TRBJ1-1; D unclear. The CDR3 is 14 amino acids. With 0 bases removed from V and 5 bases from J, the gap between germline ends came to 10 bases. Germline lookup yields CDR1 LGHNA and CDR2 YSLEER. This chain's CDR3 is CASSQDSLRTEAFF. DNA for the CDR3: TGCGCCAGCAGCCAAGACTCTCTACGTACTGAAGCTTTCTTT.